The 31 T cell receptor beta chains below all came from one sample that was sequenced in a study of early stage breast cancer tumors. Here immunoSEQ multiplex PCR was the method, and the copy in TCRdb shows in-frame clones only, minus some. The repertoire holds about 5,000 clones, approximately 70% seen once, with 12% to 15% in the top ten. The source material was normal breast tissue next to the tumor. Receptors were obtained from a person aged 55 to 70 with breast cancer.

The rearrangement joins TRBV7-9 to TRBJ2-6, with D perhaps matching TRBD1 (6 bases). The germline V and J ends were trimmed by 5 bases and 3 bases, with 20 bases remaining between them. The CDR3 has 18 residues. Per the germline V gene, CDR1 is SEHNR and CDR2 is FQNEAQ (reference sequence). The CDR3 DNA follows: TGTGCCAGCAGCCTAATCGGCTGGGGGCCTAGTGGGGCCAACGTCCTGACTTTC. It codes for CASSLIGWGPSGANVLTF.

The V and J genes are TRBV5-4 and TRBJ1-1; a possible D gene is TRBD1 (5 bases). Germline CDR1 is SGHNT and CDR2 is YYREEE (reference sequence). The CDR3 is 13 amino acids. The V gene lost 4 bases and the J gene lost 1 base, with 8 bases spanning the gap. The CDR3: CASSIGQNTEAFF. CDR3 coding DNA: TGTGCCAGCAGCATCGGACAGAACACTGAAGCTTTCTTT.

The J gene is TRBJ2-7, the V gene TRBV9; D ambiguous. This CDR3 has 13 residues. The V and J ends lost 0 bases and 1 base respectively, with 5 bases between them. The germline V gene has CDR1 SGDLS and CDR2 YYNGEE. CDR3 in DNA: TGTGCCAGCAGCGTAGAAGAATCCTACGAGCAGTACTTC. Translated, it gives CASSVEESYEQYF.

The chain combines TRBV6-5 with TRBJ1-6; TRBD1 is a possible D gene (5 bases). V gave up 5 bases and J gave up 9 bases, with 14 bases separating them. CDR3 length: 14 amino acids. CDR1 is MNHEY and CDR2 is SVGAGI in the germline V gene. DNA of the CDR3: TGTGCCAGCAGTGCACAGGTATCGAGTTCACCCCTCCACTTT. As protein: CASSAQVSSSPLHF.

This chain uses TRBV28 with TRBJ2-7, with D perhaps matching TRBD2 (8 bases). Germline V gives CDR1 MDHEN, CDR2 SYDVKM. This CDR3 is 14 amino acids long. Trimming removed 6 bases from V and 3 bases from J, with 15 bases in between. For the CDR3, the DNA is TGTGCCAGCAGACCAGGGGGACTAGGCTACGAGCAGTACTTC. Translation gives CASRPGGLGYEQYF.

This chain joins TRBV19 and TRBJ2-5; D is undetermined. CDR3 length: 13 amino acids. V was cut by 1 base and J by 5 bases, with 8 bases left in between. Germline V gives CDR1 LNHDA, CDR2 SQIVND (reference sequence). The CDR3 DNA sequence: TGTGCCAGTAGTATAGGACCGACGGAGACCCAGTACTTC. The encoded protein is CASSIGPTETQYF.

This clone appeared a few times. The J gene is TRBJ1-1, the V gene TRBV6-5; 8 bases line up with TRBD1. The CDR3 covers 14 residues. J gave up 4 bases and V 2 bases, and 3 bases lay outside the gene matches. Germline V gene data show CDR1 as MNHEY and CDR2 as SVGAGI. The CDR3 sequence is CASSYTTGGTEAFF. The CDR3 region has the DNA TGTGCCAGCAGTTACACAACAGGGGGCACTGAAGCTTTCTTT.

This clone was seen just once. V gene TRBV4-1 combines with J gene TRBJ2-7; D is possibly TRBD1 (5 bases). The CDR3 has 15 residues. Trimming left V 4 bases short and J 5 bases short, with 18 bases between. From germline, CDR1 is MGHRA and CDR2 YSYEKL. The CDR3 spells CASSLGQGFADEQYF. CDR3 coding DNA: TGCGCCAGCAGCCTCGGACAAGGCTTCGCCGACGAGCAGTACTTC.

The chain couples TRBV10-3 to TRBJ1-1; D is possibly TRBD1 (6 bases). Trimming pared 0 bases from V and 5 bases from J, leaving 22 bases between. This CDR3 spans 18 amino acids. The germline V gene has CDR1 ENHRY and CDR2 SYGVKD. The CDR3 DNA is TGTGCCATCAGTGAGTCTAGAGGCAGGGGAGGATCGGGAACTGAAGCTTTCTTT. Protein sequence: CAISESRGRGGSGTEAFF.

The CDR3 DNA follows: TGCGCCAGCAGCTTGGCGCGGAATGAGCAGTTCTTC. It encodes CASSLARNEQFF. The chain is built from TRBV5-1 and TRBJ2-1, with no clear D. Germline CDR1 is SGHRS and CDR2 is YFSETQ. This CDR3 has 12 residues. V dropped 0 bases and J dropped 7 bases, with 5 bases sitting between them.

V usage is TRBV29-1 and J usage is TRBJ1-4, with D uncertain. This CDR3 is 12 amino acids long. Germline V gene data show CDR1 as SQVTM and CDR2 as ANQGSEA. V was trimmed by 4 bases and J by 4 bases, leaving 7 bases between them. The DNA of the CDR3 is TGCAGCGTTGGACCCAATAATGAAAAACTGTTTTTT. This translates into CSVGPNNEKLFF.

This chain joins TRBV5-6 and TRBJ2-3; D may be TRBD2 (6 bases). Trimming cost V 4 bases and J 0 bases, with 9 bases left between them. Germline CDR1 reads SGHDT; CDR2 reads YYEEEE. The CDR3 contains 14 residues. The CDR3: CASSRGLSTDTQYF. The CDR3 DNA reads as TGTGCCAGCAGCCGGGGACTTAGCACAGATACGCAGTATTTT.

In this sample, this clone turned up once. The same CDR3 can be traced to other DNA sequences in this sample. This chain uses TRBV15 with TRBJ1-5; D is unresolved. V was clipped by 5 bases and J by 1 base, with 6 bases between them. Germline-derived CDR1 and CDR2 are LNHNV and YYDKDF (reference sequence). The CDR3 runs to 13 residues. The CDR3 nucleotides are TGTGCCACCAGCCGCCGCAGCAATCAGCCCCAGCATTTT. This translates into CATSRRSNQPQHF.

This chain links TRBV21-1 with TRBJ1-5; the listed D gene, TRBD1, was not tested against the DNA. TRBV21-1 represents a pseudogene. The CDR3 is 15 amino acids. The CDR3 sequence is CASPIAQTPNQPQHF. As DNA, the CDR3 is TGTGCCAGCCCCATTGCCCAGACACCTAATCAGCCCCAGCATTTT.

This clone turned up a few times. The rearrangement uses TRBV2 and TRBJ1-4; 9 bases agree with TRBD1. V was pared by 6 bases and J by 8 bases, with 4 bases of the junction left unmatched. Per germline, CDR1 SNHLY and CDR2 FYNNEI. The CDR3 length is 13 residues. The CDR3 coding sequence is TGTGCCAGCAGACTCGGACAGGGGGAAAAACTGTTTTTT. Translating gives CASRLGQGEKLFF.

The V and J genes are TRBV18 and TRBJ2-1, with 10 bases lining up with TRBD2. Germline lookup yields CDR1 KGHSH and CDR2 LQKENI. Losses at the gene ends were 3 bases for V and 7 bases for J; bases not matched to a gene: 12. The CDR3 is made up of 17 amino acids. Here the CDR3 reads CASSPTLAGAKGNEQFF. CDR3 sequence (DNA): TGTGCCAGCTCACCGACTCTAGCGGGGGCTAAAGGGAATGAGCAGTTCTTC.

V is TRBV6-1 and J is TRBJ1-1, with TRBD1 matching over 9 bases. CDR1 and CDR2 from the germline V gene are MNHNS and SASEGT. J was trimmed by 5 bases and V by 7 bases; bases with no gene match: 8. This CDR3 comprises 14 residues. The CDR3 nucleotides read TGTGCCAGCACCCAGGACAGGGGCGGGACTGAAGCTTTCTTT. The encoded protein is CASTQDRGGTEAFF.

The chain couples TRBV5-1 to TRBJ2-3, with 7 bases lining up with TRBD2. This CDR3 spans 15 amino acids. Per germline, CDR1 SGHRS and CDR2 YFSETQ. V shed 4 bases, J shed 4 bases, and the junction held 9 bases outside the gene matches. CDR3 in DNA: TGCGCCAGCAGCCTAGCGGTTACCGGGTCAGATACGCAGTATTTT. Protein product: CASSLAVTGSDTQYF.

This clone was seen once. V and J are TRBV5-1 and TRBJ2-3, with D maybe TRBD2 (5 bases). The CDR3 extends over 13 amino acids. CDR1 SGHRS and CDR2 YFSETQ come from the germline V gene. The V and J ends lost 0 bases and 7 bases respectively, with 9 bases between them. The CDR3 nucleotides read TGCGCCAGCAGCTTGGAGACTATCAATACGCAGTATTTT. Translated: CASSLETINTQYF.

The rearrangement joins TRBV9 to TRBJ2-2; perhaps D is TRBD1 or TRBD2 (5 bases each). The CDR3 is 16 residues long. Germline CDR1 and CDR2: SGDLS and YYNGEE. The V and J ends lost 0 bases and 0 bases respectively, with 9 bases between them. This chain's CDR3 is CASSVEGSPNTGELFF. The DNA for the CDR3 is TGTGCCAGCAGCGTAGAGGGGAGTCCGAACACCGGGGAGCTGTTTTTT.

The chain carries TRBV7-6 and TRBJ1-6; D unclear. In germline, CDR1 is SGHVS, CDR2 FNYEAQ. Trimming pared 4 bases from V and 9 bases from J, leaving 7 bases between. The CDR3 consists of 12 residues. The DNA of the CDR3 is TGTGCCAGCAGCTCCGAAAGTTCACCCCTCCACTTT. It yields the protein CASSSESSPLHF.

The genes are TRBV7-9 and TRBJ2-5; D gene ambiguous. V was trimmed by 2 bases and J by 10 bases, leaving 8 bases between them. The CDR3 is 11 amino acids. In germline, CDR1 is SEHNR, CDR2 FQNEAQ (reference sequence). CDR3 sequence: CASSLSEVQYF. Written as DNA, the CDR3 is TGTGCCAGCAGCTTATCAGAGGTCCAGTACTTC.

The chain combines TRBV9 with TRBJ1-2; D is possibly TRBD1 (6 bases). CDR3 size: 17 residues. Trimming removed 1 base from V and 4 bases from J, with 20 bases in between. The germline V gene encodes CDR1 SGDLS and CDR2 YYNGEE. CDR3 in DNA: TGTGCCAGCAGCGTAACAACTGGGGGGCGCCTAGGCTATGGCTACACCTTC. This sequence encodes CASSVTTGGRLGYGYTF.

This clone was seen a few times. The chain has TRBV6-1 and TRBJ2-7; perhaps TRBD1 as D (6 bases). Trimming pared 4 bases from V and 3 bases from J, leaving 10 bases between. The CDR3 consists of 13 residues. Germline V gives CDR1 MNHNS, CDR2 SASEGT. The CDR3 DNA sequence: TGTGCCAGCAGTGTACAGGGCTACTACGAGCAGTACTTC. It translates to CASSVQGYYEQYF.

By share, this clone ranks as medium-sized. The V and J genes are TRBV30 and TRBJ1-5; 7 nucleotides line up with TRBD1. The CDR3 spans 16 residues. The junction had 8 bases not matched to a gene; V was cut back by 3 bases and J by 0 bases. Germline values: CDR1 GTSNPN, CDR2 SVGIG (reference sequence). The DNA of the CDR3 is TGTGCCTGGAGCAGAGGGGGCGCTTCTAGCAATCAGCCCCAGCATTTT. It specifies CAWSRGGASSNQPQHF.

This chain joins TRBV11-3 and TRBJ2-1; 9 nucleotides agree with TRBD2. Per the germline V gene, CDR1 is SGHNT and CDR2 is YENEEA. The CDR3 length is 17 residues. The J segment lost 7 bases and the V segment lost 2 bases, leaving 12 bases of the junction unmatched. CDR3 loop: CASSLISASGASNEQFF. The CDR3 bases are TGTGCCAGCAGCTTAATTTCGGCTAGCGGGGCGAGTAATGAGCAGTTCTTC.

This clone was counted a few times. V is TRBV2 and J is TRBJ1-6; a weak D match, TRBD1 (6 bases). The CDR3 totals 12 residues. CDR1 and CDR2 (germline): SNHLY, FYNNEI. V was clipped by 9 bases and J by 6 bases, with 9 bases between them. The DNA of the CDR3 is TGTGCCAGTGGGACAATTAATTCACCCCTCCACTTT. Translating it yields CASGTINSPLHF.

The chain employs TRBV11-3 and TRBJ2-4; TRBD2 is a possible D gene (6 bases). The CDR3 spans 17 residues. V was clipped by 5 bases and J by 0 bases, with 17 bases between them. Germline V lookup: CDR1 SGHNT, CDR2 YENEEA. The CDR3 nucleotides read TGTGCCAGCAGCCCCGCCGGGAGCGGACTAGCCAAAAACATTCAGTACTTC. Protein product: CASSPAGSGLAKNIQYF.

The chain is built from TRBV7-3 and TRBJ2-2, with D hard to call. The V and J ends lost 2 bases and 4 bases respectively, with 14 bases between them. Germline CDR1 reads SGHTA; CDR2 reads FQGTGA. The CDR3 consists of 16 residues. CDR3 amino acids: CASSLLFGVSTGELFF. The CDR3 DNA sequence: TGTGCCAGCAGCTTATTGTTTGGGGTATCCACCGGGGAGCTGTTTTTT.

A few counts support this clone. This rearrangement joins TRBV5-4 to TRBJ1-2; 7 bases align to TRBD1. Looked up from germline, CDR1 is SGHNT and CDR2 is YYREEE (reference sequence). The CDR3 is made up of 13 amino acids. The trim removed 2 bases at V and 6 bases at J, leaving 4 bases unmatched. The CDR3 region has the DNA TGTGCCAGCAGCTTACCAGGGGGGGATGGCTACACCTTC. It specifies CASSLPGGDGYTF.

This rearrangement joins TRBV2 to TRBJ1-4, with 8 positions matching TRBD1. The CDR3 consists of 15 residues. CDR1 and CDR2 from the germline V gene are SNHLY and FYNNEI. J gave up 3 bases and V 5 bases, and 5 bases lay outside the gene matches. CDR3 coding DNA: TGTGCCAGCAGTAAACAGGGGGTGGCTAATGAAAAACTGTTTTTT. The encoded protein is CASSKQGVANEKLFF.